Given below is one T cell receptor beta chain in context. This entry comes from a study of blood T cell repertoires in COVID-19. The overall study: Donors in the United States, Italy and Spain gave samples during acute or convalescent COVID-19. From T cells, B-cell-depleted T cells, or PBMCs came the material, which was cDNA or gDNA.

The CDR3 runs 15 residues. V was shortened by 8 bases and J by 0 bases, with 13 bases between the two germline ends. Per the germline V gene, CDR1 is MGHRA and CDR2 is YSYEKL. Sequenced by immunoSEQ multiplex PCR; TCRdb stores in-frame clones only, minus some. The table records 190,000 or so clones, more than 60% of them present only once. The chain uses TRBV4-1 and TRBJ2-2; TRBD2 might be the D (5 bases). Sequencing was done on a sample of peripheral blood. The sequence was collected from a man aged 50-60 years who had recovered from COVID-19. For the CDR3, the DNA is TGCGCCAGCCAAAAACGGCGGGCGAACACCGGGGAGCTGTTTTTT. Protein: CASQKRRANTGELFF.